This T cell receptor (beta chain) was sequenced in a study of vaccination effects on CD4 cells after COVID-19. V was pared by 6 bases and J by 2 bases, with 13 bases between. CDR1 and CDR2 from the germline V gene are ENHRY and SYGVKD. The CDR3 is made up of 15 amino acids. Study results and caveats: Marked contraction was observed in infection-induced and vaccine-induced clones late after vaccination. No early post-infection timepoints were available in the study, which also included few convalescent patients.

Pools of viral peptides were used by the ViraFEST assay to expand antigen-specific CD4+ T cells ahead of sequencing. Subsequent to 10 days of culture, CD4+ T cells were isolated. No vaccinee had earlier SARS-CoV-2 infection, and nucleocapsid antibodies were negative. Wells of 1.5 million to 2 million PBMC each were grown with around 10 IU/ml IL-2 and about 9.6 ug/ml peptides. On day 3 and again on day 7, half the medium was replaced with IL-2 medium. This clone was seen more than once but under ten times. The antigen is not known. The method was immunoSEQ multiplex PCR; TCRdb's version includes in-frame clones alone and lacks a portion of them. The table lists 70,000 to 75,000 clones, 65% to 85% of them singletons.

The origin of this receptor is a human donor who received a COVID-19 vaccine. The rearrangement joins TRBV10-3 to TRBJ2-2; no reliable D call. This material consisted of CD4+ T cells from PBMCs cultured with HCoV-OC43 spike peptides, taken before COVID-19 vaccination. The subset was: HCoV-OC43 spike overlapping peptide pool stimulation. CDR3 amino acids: CAISVLQINTGELFF. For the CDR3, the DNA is TGTGCCATCAGCGTACTCCAAATAAACACCGGGGAGCTGTTTTTT.